Shown below are 31 T cell receptor beta chains from a single sample sequenced in a study of blood T cell repertoires in COVID-19 (dated by TCRdb to 2020 to 2022). Preparation of the library involved the immunoSEQ multiplex PCR assay. TCRdb holds this immuneACCESS table with in-frame rearrangements only. Some clones are missing; in checked studies, unresolved V genes explain under half, and the rest has no known cause. This sample gives under 300,000 clones in total; approximately 90% of them show up just once. The ten largest clones represent about 1.9% of the sample. The sample was PBMCs or T cells enriched from blood (not recorded which). These TCRs come from a woman aged 18-29 years who had recovered from COVID-19.

Written as DNA, the CDR3 is TGCGCCAGCAGCTTTGACCCGGGAGTATCAGATACGCAGTATTTT. Translating it yields CASSFDPGVSDTQYF. The rearrangement joins TRBV5-1 to TRBJ2-3; tentative D call: TRBD2 (6 bases). Germline lookup yields CDR1 SGHRS and CDR2 YFSETQ. Trimming removed 2 bases at V and 4 bases at J, with 14 bases between. The length of the CDR3 is 15 residues.

In DNA, the CDR3 is TGTGCCAGCAGTACCCGGGGAAGGTCCTACGAGCAGTACTTC. It yields the protein CASSTRGRSYEQYF. The gene calls are TRBV28 and TRBJ2-7, with D tentatively TRBD2 (5 bases). Trimming shortened V by 5 bases and J by 1 base, and 12 bases separated the two germline ends. Germline assignment: CDR1 MDHEN and CDR2 SYDVKM. This CDR3 comprises 14 residues. Full variable domain (rest looked up from reference TRBV28 and TRBJ2-7): DVKVTQSSRYLVKRTGEKVFLECVQDMDHENMFWYRQDPGLGLRLIYFSYDVKMKEKGDIPEGYSVSREKKERFSLILESASTNQTSMYLCASSTRGRSYEQYFGPGTRLTVT.

J is TRBJ1-6 and V is TRBV24-1; D call uncertain. CDR1 is KGHDR and CDR2 is SFDVKD in the germline V gene. V dropped 3 bases and J dropped 4 bases, with 9 bases sitting between them. The length of the CDR3 is 15 residues. DNA of the CDR3: TGTGCCACCAGTGATGGCGTACAGTATAATTCACCCCTCCACTTT. Translating it yields CATSDGVQYNSPLHF.

This chain connects TRBV18 to TRBJ1-2, with 10 bases aligning to TRBD1. CDR3 size: 15 residues. The V and J ends lost 2 bases and 8 bases, in that order; junction bases with no gene match: 8. Germline V lookup: CDR1 KGHSH, CDR2 LQKENI. This CDR3 reads CASSPETGGLGGYTF. The DNA for the CDR3 is TGTGCCAGCTCACCAGAGACAGGGGGCTTAGGAGGCTACACCTTC.

The chain uses TRBV6-5 and TRBJ1-5, with 7 bases matching TRBD1. There are 15 residues in the CDR3. V dropped 4 bases and J dropped 2; count of bases not matched to a gene: 5. The germline gives CDR1 MNHEY, CDR2 SVGAGI. This CDR3 reads CASSLTGWRNQPQHF. The CDR3 nucleotides read TGTGCCAGCAGTTTGACAGGGTGGCGCAATCAGCCCCAGCATTTT.

This chain links TRBV4-2 with TRBJ1-2; possible D gene TRBD1, 6 bases. CDR3 length: 14 amino acids. V lost 2 bases, J lost 4 bases, and 11 bases lay in between. Germline values: CDR1 LGHNA, CDR2 YNFKEQ. CDR3 nucleotides: TGTGCCAGCAGCCAACTTGACAGGCCCTATGGCTACACCTTC. Protein: CASSQLDRPYGYTF.

V gene TRBV5-8 combines with J gene TRBJ1-2, with 10 nucleotides matching TRBD1. This CDR3 is 16 amino acids long. Trimming removed 6 bases from V and 3 bases from J; junction bases left unmatched: 11. Germline assignment: CDR1 SGHTS and CDR2 YDEGEE. The CDR3 is CASISMDRGSHYGYTF. CDR3 DNA: TGTGCCAGCATCTCTATGGACAGGGGGTCTCACTATGGCTACACCTTC.

The chain employs TRBV27 and TRBJ1-1; 7 bases align to TRBD1. CDR1 is MNHEY, CDR2 SMNVEV, per germline (reference sequence). The V and J ends lost 6 bases and 0 bases, in that order; junction bases with no gene match: 10. This CDR3 has 16 amino acids. In DNA, the CDR3 is TGTGCCAGCAGCCAAGACAGGGTTTTGATGAACACTGAAGCTTTCTTT. It is translated as CASSQDRVLMNTEAFF.

This clone came up once. The rearrangement uses TRBV4-3 and TRBJ1-5, with D possibly being TRBD1 (6 bases). V shed 3 bases and J shed 3 bases, with 12 bases lying between them. This CDR3 is 15 amino acids long. Looked up from germline, CDR1 is LGHNA and CDR2 is YSLEER. The CDR3 loop is CASSQDQGNNQPQHF. The CDR3, as DNA: TGCGCCAGCAGCCAGGACCAGGGGAACAATCAGCCCCAGCATTTT.

The rearrangement joins TRBV10-3 to TRBJ1-1; D is perhaps TRBD1 (6 bases). Germline CDR1 is ENHRY and CDR2 is SYGVKD. With 4 bases removed from V and 1 base from J, the gap between germline ends came to 7 bases. There are 13 residues in the CDR3. The DNA for the CDR3 is TGTGCCATCAGTGCACAGGGGAACACTGAAGCTTTCTTT. Translation gives CAISAQGNTEAFF.

CDR3 in amino acids: CASSWTSGYEQYF. CDR3 nucleotides: TGTGCCAGTAGCTGGACTAGCGGGTACGAGCAGTACTTC. The gene calls are TRBV19 and TRBJ2-7, with 11 positions matching TRBD2. Trimming removed 6 bases from V and 4 bases from J; junction bases left unmatched: 2. Germline-derived CDR1 and CDR2 are LNHDA and SQIVND (reference sequence). The CDR3 runs to 13 residues.

The chain joins TRBV15 to TRBJ1-5; 9 bases are a match to TRBD1. The CDR3 is made up of 15 amino acids. Germline-derived CDR1 and CDR2 are LNHNV and YYDKDF (reference sequence). After removal of 1 base from V and 6 bases from J, the junction contained 4 bases not matched to a gene. In nucleotides, the CDR3 is TGTGCCACCAGCAGAGGGACAGGGGTTGGTCAGCCCCAGCATTTT. Translation: CATSRGTGVGQPQHF.

The chain carries TRBV7-3 and TRBJ2-3; 8 bases fit TRBD1. This CDR3 contains 13 residues. Germline V gene data show CDR1 as SGHTA and CDR2 as FQGTGA. Unmatched junction bases numbered 9, after V lost 5 bases and J lost 11 bases. The CDR3 DNA sequence: TGTGCCAGCAGCGCTGGACAGGGCGGTGGGCAGTATTTT. This gives the protein CASSAGQGGGQYF.

This clone showed up just once. The chain joins TRBV10-3 to TRBJ2-7; D remains ambiguous. Germline assignment: CDR1 ENHRY and CDR2 SYGVKD. V shed 5 bases and J shed 2 bases, with 10 bases lying between them. There are 13 residues in the CDR3. This CDR3 reads CAISQDNPYEQYF. CDR3 coding DNA: TGTGCCATCAGTCAGGATAACCCCTACGAGCAGTACTTC.

The gene calls are TRBV6-4 and TRBJ2-1; 8 bases match TRBD1. Germline lookup yields CDR1 MRHNA and CDR2 SNTAGT. Losses at the gene ends were 3 bases for V and 8 bases for J; bases not matched to a gene: 9. This CDR3 is 15 amino acids long. The CDR3 here is CASSDATGESYEQFF. The CDR3 DNA follows: TGTGCCAGCAGTGATGCGACAGGGGAAAGCTATGAGCAGTTCTTC.

This clone was seen once. This chain connects TRBV2 to TRBJ2-2; 9 bases align to TRBD1. Germline V gene sequence: CDR1 SNHLY, CDR2 FYNNEI. CDR3 size: 16 residues. V was pared by 1 base and J by 4 bases, with 4 bases of the junction left unmatched. CDR3 nucleotides: TGTGCCAGCAGTGAAGTACAGGGGGCGGTCACCGGGGAGCTGTTTTTT. Residues: CASSEVQGAVTGELFF. Drawing the rest from reference TRBV2 and TRBJ2-2, the complete variable domain is EPEVTQTPSHQVTQMGQEVILRCVPISNHLYFYWYRQILGQKVEFLVSFYNNEISEKSEIFDDQFSVERPDGSNFTLKIRSTKLEDSAMYFCASSEVQGAVTGELFFGEGSRLTVL.

The chain employs TRBV3-1 (or the pseudogene TRBV3-2) and TRBJ1-4; 8 bases line up with TRBD1. Germline CDR1 and CDR2: LGHDT and YNNKEL (reference sequence). The CDR3 length is 14 residues. Trimming removed 1 base from V and 10 bases from J; junction bases left unmatched: 5. In nucleotides, the CDR3 is TGTGCCAGCAGCCAAGGGACCAGGGGGCTAAAACTGTTTTTT. Its protein is CASSQGTRGLKLFF.

This chain links TRBV28 with TRBJ1-2; the match to TRBD1 covers 9 bases. From germline, CDR1 is MDHEN and CDR2 SYDVKM. The CDR3 is 13 residues long. V was clipped by 6 bases and J by 8 bases; unmatched bases: 7. In nucleotides, the CDR3 is TGTGCCAGCAGCAAACAGGGGGCTCTAGGCTACACCTTC. It yields the protein CASSKQGALGYTF.

This clone was counted a single time. The chain employs TRBV6-5 and TRBJ2-7; a weak D match, TRBD1 (5 bases). Between the trimmed V and J ends, which lost 8 bases and 2 bases, there was a span of 16 bases. Looked up from germline, CDR1 is MNHEY and CDR2 is SVGAGI. The CDR3 spans 14 residues. CDR3 sequence: CASRKGIGTYEQYF. DNA of the CDR3: TGTGCCAGCCGAAAGGGGATAGGAACCTACGAGCAGTACTTC.

The V call is TRBV4-1, the J call TRBJ2-3; a possible D gene is TRBD2 (6 bases). V lost 2 bases and J lost 2, with 11 bases in between. The germline V gene encodes CDR1 MGHRA and CDR2 YSYEKL. The CDR3 loop spans 15 amino acids. DNA for the CDR3: TGCGCCAGCAGCCAATTCGGACTACCCACAGATACGCAGTATTTT. As protein: CASSQFGLPTDTQYF.

V gene TRBV28 combines with J gene TRBJ2-3; 15 nucleotides line up with TRBD2. CDR1 and CDR2 (germline): MDHEN, SYDVKM. The CDR3 has 20 amino acids. With V trimmed by 5 bases and J by 3 bases, 15 bases remained unmatched. The CDR3 DNA reads as TGTGCCAGCAGTCCGCCTCGGACTAGCGGGAGGGGTATTGTGACAGATACGCAGTATTTT. Protein product: CASSPPRTSGRGIVTDTQYF.

The gene calls are TRBV12-3 or TRBV12-4 and TRBJ2-5, with a tentative D call TRBD1 (7 bases). This CDR3 is built from 13 residues. Deletions cut 4 bases from V and 5 bases from J, with 11 bases between. The CDR3 DNA sequence: TGTGCCAGCAGTTGGAGGGGGCGGGAGACCCAGTACTTC. Its translation is CASSWRGRETQYF.

DNA for the CDR3: TGTGCCAGCAGTGAATCGGGACACCTATCCTACGAGCAGTACTTC. Amino acids: CASSESGHLSYEQYF. The gene calls are TRBV6-1 and TRBJ2-7; perhaps TRBD1 as D (6 bases). Trimming cost V 2 bases and J 1 base, with 12 bases left between them. This CDR3 is 15 amino acids long. Germline V gene sequence: CDR1 MNHNS, CDR2 SASEGT.

Only a few counts were recorded for this clone. The chain is built from TRBV19 and TRBJ2-7; 10 nucleotides align to TRBD2. The germline V gene encodes CDR1 LNHDA and CDR2 SQIVND (reference sequence). There are 15 residues in the CDR3. Trimming cost V 4 bases and J 3 bases; bases outside gene matches: 6. CDR3 in DNA: TGTGCCAGTAGTACCGGGACTAGCGCGCACTACGAGCAGTACTTC. Translating gives CASSTGTSAHYEQYF.

V usage is TRBV7-2 and J usage is TRBJ2-3; 10 bases match TRBD2. From germline, CDR1 is SGHTA and CDR2 FQGNSA. V lost 5 bases, J lost 4 bases, and 12 bases stayed unmatched. The CDR3 extends over 17 amino acids. CDR3 sequence reads: CASSPGTSAVRSDTQYF. The CDR3 nucleotides are TGTGCCAGCAGCCCCGGGACTAGCGCCGTTCGATCAGATACGCAGTATTTT.

The rearrangement uses TRBV9 and TRBJ1-1; 7 bases are a match to TRBD1. The CDR3 covers 15 residues. Losses at the gene ends were 0 bases for V and 4 bases for J; bases not matched to a gene: 6. The V gene's germline CDR1 is SGDLS and CDR2 YYNGEE. CDR3 sequence: CASSVVGRGATEAFF. The CDR3 nucleotides read TGTGCCAGCAGCGTAGTTGGCAGGGGGGCCACTGAAGCTTTCTTT.

The rearrangement links TRBV3-1 (or the pseudogene TRBV3-2) to TRBJ1-3; D gene uncertain. This CDR3 region has 15 residues. The V gene lost 1 base and the J gene lost 0 bases, with 7 bases spanning the gap. The germline gives CDR1 LGHDT, CDR2 YNNKEL (reference sequence). In DNA form, the CDR3 reads TGTGCCAGCAGCCAAGTAGTGAACTCTGGAAACACCATATATTTT. It yields the protein CASSQVVNSGNTIYF.

The rearrangement uses TRBV28 and TRBJ2-7, with D tentatively TRBD2 (6 bases). Germline V CDR1 and CDR2: MDHEN, SYDVKM. V lost 5 bases to trimming and J lost 7 bases, with 24 bases between them. The CDR3 contains 16 residues. The CDR3 coding sequence is TGTGCCAGCAGTCCCCGGGCTAGCGCAGCTCTGCTGGAGCAGTACTTC. Protein product: CASSPRASAALLEQYF.

The genes are TRBV12-3 or TRBV12-4 and TRBJ2-3; 7 bases align to TRBD1. V trimming: 6 bases; J trimming: 5 bases; junction bases outside the gene matches: 5. This CDR3 is 13 amino acids long. The CDR3 sequence: CASRTGSVDTQYF. Written as DNA, the CDR3 is TGTGCCAGCAGGACAGGGTCGGTAGATACGCAGTATTTT.

The chain couples TRBV7-9 to TRBJ1-2; D is perhaps TRBD1 (5 bases). The CDR3 length is 16 residues. Deletions cut 3 bases from V and 8 bases from J, with 22 bases between. The germline V gene encodes CDR1 SEHNR and CDR2 FQNEAQ (reference sequence). CDR3 in amino acids: CASSFGRGRPLGGYTF. The CDR3 nucleotides read TGTGCCAGCAGCTTTGGAAGGGGCAGACCCTTGGGAGGCTACACCTTC.

The sample holds one count of this clone. The V gene is TRBV4-1, the J gene TRBJ1-3; perhaps TRBD1 as D (5 bases). Trimming shortened V by 3 bases and J by 3 bases, and 18 bases separated the two germline ends. The CDR3 totals 17 residues. Germline-derived CDR1 and CDR2 are MGHRA and YSYEKL. In DNA form, the CDR3 reads TGCGCCAGCAGCCAGCCAGGAAGGGGCGTAGGTGGAAACACCATATATTTT. Encoded protein: CASSQPGRGVGGNTIYF.